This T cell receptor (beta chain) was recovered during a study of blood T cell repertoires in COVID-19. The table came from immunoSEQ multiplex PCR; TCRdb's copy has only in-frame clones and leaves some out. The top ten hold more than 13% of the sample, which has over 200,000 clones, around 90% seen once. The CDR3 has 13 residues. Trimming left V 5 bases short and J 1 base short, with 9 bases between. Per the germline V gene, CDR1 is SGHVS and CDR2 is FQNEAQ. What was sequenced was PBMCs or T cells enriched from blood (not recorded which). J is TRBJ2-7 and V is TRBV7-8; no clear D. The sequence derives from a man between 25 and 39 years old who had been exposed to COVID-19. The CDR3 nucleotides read TGTGCCAGCAGCGTCGCGGTTTCCTACGAGCAGTACTTC. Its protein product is CASSVAVSYEQYF. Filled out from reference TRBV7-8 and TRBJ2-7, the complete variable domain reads GAGVSQSPRYKVAKRGQDVALRCDPISGHVSLFWYQQALGQGPEFLTYFQNEAQLDKSGLPSDRFFAERPEGSVSTLKIQRTQQEDSAVYLCASSVAVSYEQYFGPGTRLTVT.